This passage covers 2 T cell receptor beta chains from one sample sequenced in a study of CD8+CD57+ T cells in acquired aplastic anemia. CDR3 and TCR beta VDJ profiling relied on a genomic DNA template. TCRdb reanalysed the reads using MiXCR and keeps one entry per CDR3 protein. The data hold fewer than 250,000 distinct CDR3 sequences, with 40% to 50% observed a single time. It was patients with CD8+CD57+ cell expansion by flow cytometry who were chosen for sequencing. Sequencing was done on a sample of sorted CD4+, CD8+, or CD8+CD57+ T cells (not recorded which) from PBMCs. These receptors all stem from a human donor with aplastic anemia.

The V call is TRBV3-1, the J call TRBJ1-1, with 10 bases that match TRBD1. The CDR3 covers 17 residues. The germline V gene encodes CDR1 LGHDT and CDR2 YNNKEL (reference sequence). Trimming took 4 bases from V and 2 from J; bases not matched to a gene: 10. DNA for the CDR3: TGTGCCAGCAGCCCCAGGGGACAGGGGTTGAGAAACACTGAAGCTTTCTTT. Translating it yields CASSPRGQGLRNTEAFF.

The chain carries TRBV7-6 and TRBJ1-5; no reliable D call. V was pared by 1 base and J by 3 bases, with 4 bases between. Germline CDR1 and CDR2: SGHVS and FNYEAQ. The CDR3 loop spans 13 amino acids. DNA of the CDR3: TGTGCCAGCAGCTTAGATGACAATCAGCCCCAGCATTTT. This codes for CASSLDDNQPQHF.